The TCR beta chain under discussion was sequenced for a study of blood T cells in healthy people across ages. The study's findings and limits: In older individuals, TCR beta diversity per million T cells was lower, falling roughly linearly with age.

A second PCR, run for about 7 to 11 cycles, used a sample-barcoded 5' primer plus a J-beta primer mix. TCRdb reprocessed the 5' RACE reads via MiXCR and lists one record per CDR3 protein. The sample has some 1,000,000 distinct CDR3 sequences, under 30% seen once. Germline V CDR1 and CDR2: SGHDN, FVKESK. V was trimmed by 4 bases and J by 4 bases, leaving 13 bases between them. The length of the CDR3 is 15 residues. There are a few counts of this clonotype. What it binds is unknown. Another study also made use of these data, one on T cells of mothers and their children. In that study: Some 2.8 million TCR beta reads per child versus over 8 million per mother.

The source of this sequence is a girl aged 2 to 10 in good health. This chain links TRBV14 with TRBJ1-4, with D maybe TRBD1 (5 bases). Material for sequencing was blood. The CDR3: CASSPNAGFNEKLFF. The DNA of the CDR3 is TGTGCCAGCAGCCCAAACGCAGGGTTTAATGAAAAACTGTTTTTT.